A single sample is the source of the 21 T cell receptor beta chains below, sequenced in a study of spatial heterogeneity in lung cancer. Documented time point: sample taken at primary tumor resection. Whole RNA, which was extracted from tumor, nontumor lung tissue or frozen PBMC, was sequenced without any cell sorting. TCRdb reanalysed the 5' RACE reads using MiXCR and keeps one entry per CDR3 protein. The sample holds about 24,000 distinct CDR3 sequences, 3% to 4% seen once. Material: PBMCs, obtained at surgery. The receptors were gathered from a female donor with early-stage non-small cell lung cancer.

This clonotype was seen many times. The chain links TRBV9 to TRBJ1-4, with D unresolved. The germline V gene has CDR1 SGDLS and CDR2 YYNGEE. The CDR3 spans 14 residues. V lost 1 base, J lost 8 bases, and 12 bases lay in between. The CDR3 bases are TGTGCCAGCAGCGTAAGCGGGAGAGGAGAAAAACTGTTTTTT. Amino acids: CASSVSGRGEKLFF. The complete variable domain, with remaining parts taken from reference TRBV9 and TRBJ1-4, reads DSGVTQTPKHLITATGQRVTLRCSPRSGDLSVYWYQQSLDQGLQFLIQYYNGEERAKGNILERFSAQQFPDLHSELNLSSLELGDSALYFCASSVSGRGEKLFFGSGTQLSVL.

Ten or more counts support this clonotype. The chain couples TRBV28 to TRBJ2-3, with 7 bases matching TRBD2. J lost 4 bases, V lost 7 bases, and 14 bases had no gene match. Germline CDR1 MDHEN, CDR2 SYDVKM. This CDR3 is 16 amino acids long. The CDR3 bases are TGTGCCAGCACATATATTGGGCGGGAGTTCTCAGATACGCAGTATTTT. Protein: CASTYIGREFSDTQYF.

This clonotype was found many times. This chain connects TRBV12-3 or TRBV12-4 to TRBJ2-2; 8 nucleotides line up with TRBD1. V was pared by 4 bases and J by 5 bases, with 9 bases of the junction left unmatched. The CDR3 has 16 residues. For the CDR3, the DNA is TGTGCCAGCAGTTCCCTCGCAGGGGGCGCAACCGGGGAGCTGTTTTTT. Translating gives CASSSLAGGATGELFF.

This clonotype was recorded at least ten times. The V gene is TRBV29-1, the J gene TRBJ2-1; 12 bases map to TRBD2. The V gene end was trimmed by 4 bases and the J gene end by 7 bases; junction bases not matched to a gene: 5. Germline CDR1 is SQVTM and CDR2 is ANQGSEA. The CDR3 totals 14 residues. DNA for the CDR3: TGCAGCGTTGGATCTAGCGGGAGGGGTAATGAGCAGTTCTTC. This gives the protein CSVGSSGRGNEQFF.

This clonotype was observed at least ten times. J is TRBJ2-2 and V is TRBV6-5; D is uncertain. V lost 2 bases to trimming and J lost 5 bases, with 6 bases between them. The CDR3 loop spans 13 amino acids. CDR1 is MNHEY, CDR2 SVGAGI, per germline. The CDR3 bases are TGTGCCAGCAGTTACGGCCAGACCGGGGAGCTGTTTTTT. It is translated as CASSYGQTGELFF.

This clonotype has ten or more counts. The V gene is TRBV20-1, the J gene TRBJ2-1; 13 bases match TRBD2. In germline, CDR1 is DFQATT, CDR2 SNEGSKA (reference sequence). Trimming at V came to 5 bases and at J to 4 bases, leaving 14 bases not matched to a gene. This CDR3 comprises 18 residues. Here the CDR3 DNA reads TGCAGTGCTCGTATCAAGCCGACTAGCGGGAGGTTTTACAATGAGCAGTTCTTC. As protein: CSARIKPTSGRFYNEQFF.

The V and J genes are TRBV6-4 and TRBJ2-1, with TRBD1 as a possible D gene (5 bases). Germline V gene data show CDR1 as MRHNA and CDR2 as SNTAGT. There are 15 residues in the CDR3. V was cut by 3 bases and J by 9 bases, with 18 bases left in between. CDR3 sequence (DNA): TGTGCCAGCAGTGAGGACGACCCAGGGATTGGTGAGCAGTTCTTC. Translation gives CASSEDDPGIGEQFF.

This clonotype has ten or more counts. V gene TRBV5-1 combines with J gene TRBJ2-1; TRBD2 agrees at 12 bases. The CDR3 runs to 15 residues. The V and J ends lost 2 bases and 10 bases, in that order; junction bases with no gene match: 7. CDR1 SGHRS and CDR2 YFSETQ come from the germline V gene. The CDR3 coding sequence is TGCGCCAGCAGCTTTCTGGGACTAGCGGGTGAAGAGCAGTTCTTC. This encodes CASSFLGLAGEEQFF.

The table lists this clonotype with many counts. One end of the junction does not line up with germline, which may come from a read error. The rearrangement links TRBV28 to TRBJ1-4; TRBD1 might be the D (5 bases). The CDR3 runs to 15 residues. Germline CDR1 MDHEN, CDR2 SYDVKM. The CDR3 reads CASSLSGTSKGKLFF. CDR3 in DNA: TGTGCCAGCAGCTTATCCGGGACTTCGAAGGGAAAACTGTTTTTT.

This clonotype has a count of ten or more. The J gene is TRBJ2-7, the V gene TRBV6-5; 9 bases are shared with TRBD2. With V trimmed by 4 bases and J by 7 bases, 11 bases remained unmatched. The CDR3 loop spans 15 amino acids. Per the germline V gene, CDR1 is MNHEY and CDR2 is SVGAGI. The CDR3 here is CASSFLGGRAGEQYF. DNA of the CDR3: TGTGCCAGCAGTTTCCTAGGCGGGAGGGCCGGTGAGCAGTACTTC.

The chain's CDR3 is CSARGGLAGGEQYF. The CDR3 DNA reads TGCAGTGCTAGAGGCGGGCTAGCGGGAGGGGAGCAGTACTTC. The chain recombines TRBV20-1 with TRBJ2-7; 12 bases match TRBD2. With 1 base clipped from V and 7 bases from J, the junction kept 5 bases outside the gene matches. This CDR3 contains 14 residues. Germline V gene data show CDR1 as DFQATT and CDR2 as SNEGSKA (reference sequence).

The CDR3 region has the DNA TGTGCCAGCAGCTTAGGATTAGGAGAGACCCAGTACTTC. Translation gives CASSLGLGETQYF. The rearrangement links TRBV7-9 to TRBJ2-5; D is ambiguous. Trimming shortened V by 1 base and J by 4 bases, and 7 bases separated the two germline ends. In germline, CDR1 is SEHNR, CDR2 FQNEAQ (reference sequence). The CDR3 extends over 13 amino acids. The entire variable domain, with the rest obtained from reference TRBV7-9 and TRBJ2-5, is as follows: DTGVSQNPRHKITKRGQNVTFRCDPISEHNRLYWYRQTLGQGPEFLTYFQNEAQLEKSRLLSDRFSAERPKGSFSTLEIQRTEQGDSAMYLCASSLGLGETQYFGPGTRLLVL.

Ten or more counts support this clonotype. This chain joins TRBV5-1 and TRBJ2-3; TRBD2 agrees at 16 bases. Trimming cost V 4 bases and J 2 bases; bases outside gene matches: 10. Germline loops: CDR1 SGHRS, CDR2 YFSETQ. The CDR3 is made up of 19 amino acids. The CDR3 nucleotides read TGCGCCAGCAGCCGGTGGGGGACTAGCGGGAGGGAGACCACAGATACGCAGTATTTT. Its translation: CASSRWGTSGRETTDTQYF.

This clonotype occurred many times. The chain is built from TRBV27 and TRBJ2-7; TRBD2 aligns across 12 bases. Germline V gives CDR1 MNHEY, CDR2 SMNVEV (reference sequence). The CDR3 runs 16 residues. After removal of 6 bases from V and 4 bases from J, the junction contained 10 bases not matched to a gene. In DNA, the CDR3 is TGTGCCAGCAGAAGACTAGCGGGAGCGGTGAGGTACGAGCAGTACTTC. Protein: CASRRLAGAVRYEQYF.

In its sample, this clonotype was seen many times. The chain has TRBV5-1 and TRBJ2-3; no clear D gene. Germline V gene lookup returns CDR1 SGHRS and CDR2 YFSETQ. The CDR3 totals 12 residues. V was trimmed by 5 bases and J by 8 bases, leaving 12 bases between them. CDR3 in DNA: TGCGCCAGCAGGGTGTACCCGGGTACGCAGTATTTT. As protein: CASRVYPGTQYF.

At least ten counts were recorded for this clonotype. The V gene is TRBV24-1, the J gene TRBJ2-1; no definite D call. Germline V gene lookup returns CDR1 KGHDR and CDR2 SFDVKD. The CDR3 runs to 14 residues. V was clipped by 2 bases and J by 3 bases, with 7 bases between them. The DNA of the CDR3 is TGTGCCACCAGTGATTCACTAAACTACAATGAGCAGTTCTTC. The encoded protein is CATSDSLNYNEQFF.

This clonotype came up many times. The chain recombines TRBV28 with TRBJ2-7, with 11 nucleotides matching TRBD2. From germline, CDR1 is MDHEN and CDR2 SYDVKM. The CDR3 consists of 16 residues. Unmatched junction bases numbered 10, after V lost 5 bases and J lost 4 bases. The CDR3 nucleotides are TGTGCCAGCAGTCCGTTCACTAGCGGGAGCGTATACGAGCAGTACTTC. It is translated as CASSPFTSGSVYEQYF.

This clonotype was seen ten or more times. The genes are TRBV2 and TRBJ2-7; D might be TRBD2 (6 bases). Trimming cost V 7 bases and J 3 bases, with 16 bases left between them. This CDR3 contains 14 residues. The germline V gene has CDR1 SNHLY and CDR2 FYNNEI. The CDR3 bases are TGTGCCAGCATTCTGGGACTGCTAAACTACGAGCAGTACTTC. Amino acids: CASILGLLNYEQYF.

Ten or more counts support this clonotype. The rearrangement links TRBV27 to TRBJ2-1; D remains ambiguous. This CDR3 spans 12 amino acids. With 7 bases removed from V and 6 bases from J, the gap between germline ends came to 10 bases. CDR1 and CDR2 from the germline V gene are MNHEY and SMNVEV (reference sequence). The CDR3 here is CASTIPPNEQFF. The CDR3 DNA follows: TGTGCCAGCACTATTCCACCCAATGAGCAGTTCTTC.

The sample holds a few counts of this clonotype. This chain connects TRBV12-3 or TRBV12-4 to TRBJ1-5; D is ambiguous. The CDR3 is 15 residues long. The V and J ends lost 3 bases and 3 bases respectively, with 12 bases between them. The CDR3 spells CASSFSRRDNQPQHF. The CDR3 coding sequence is TGTGCCAGCAGTTTTTCCCGGCGTGACAATCAGCCCCAGCATTTT.

J is TRBJ2-1 and V is TRBV3-1; 10 nucleotides match TRBD2. J lost 9 bases, V lost 1 base, and 9 bases had no gene match. Germline CDR1 reads LGHDT; CDR2 reads YNNKEL (reference sequence). The CDR3 is made up of 16 amino acids. Written as DNA, the CDR3 is TGTGCCAGCAGCCAAGCAAGAGCGGGAGGGCCGGTTGAGCAGTTCTTC. Translating gives CASSQARAGGPVEQFF.